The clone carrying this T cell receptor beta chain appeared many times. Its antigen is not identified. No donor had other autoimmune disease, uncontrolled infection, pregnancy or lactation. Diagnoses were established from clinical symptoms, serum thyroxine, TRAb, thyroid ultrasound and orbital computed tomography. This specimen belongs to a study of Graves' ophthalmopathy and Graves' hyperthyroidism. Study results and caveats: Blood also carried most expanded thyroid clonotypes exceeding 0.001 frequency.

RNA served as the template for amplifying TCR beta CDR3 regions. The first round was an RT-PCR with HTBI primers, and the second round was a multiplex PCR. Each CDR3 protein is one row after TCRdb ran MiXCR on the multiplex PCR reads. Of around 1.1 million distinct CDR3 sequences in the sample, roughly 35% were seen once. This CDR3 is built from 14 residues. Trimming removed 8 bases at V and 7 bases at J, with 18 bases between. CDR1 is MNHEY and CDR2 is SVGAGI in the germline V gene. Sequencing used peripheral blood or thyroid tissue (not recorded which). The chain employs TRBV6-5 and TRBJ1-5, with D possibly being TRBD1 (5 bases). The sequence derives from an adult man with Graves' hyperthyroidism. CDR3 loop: CASGLGRAGQPQHF. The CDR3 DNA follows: TGTGCCAGCGGATTGGGCAGGGCAGGACAGCCCCAGCATTTT.